A selection of T cell receptor beta chains follows, all from one sample in a study of graft-versus-host responses after intestinal transplantation. Profiling relied on immunoSEQ multiplex PCR, and the TCRdb table lists in-frame clones only, not all of them. The table shows 85,000 to 100,000 clones, with approximately 89% occurring only once. These receptors have no identified antigens. The starting material was unstimulated CD4+ T cells sorted from spleen or lymph node cells, obtained before transplant. The receptors originated from a human donor who was the organ donor for an intestinal transplant. The conserved cysteine and the conserved F or W are not part of the CDR3 here.

v_call: TRBV5-6
cdr3_aa: ASSLVARAGRTYEQY

v_call: TRBV28
cdr3_aa: ASSFTSGRMVTQY

v_call: TRBV11-3
cdr3_aa: ASSLTGNSPLH

v_call: TRBV6-1
cdr3_aa: ASSQNRDWNQPQH

v_call: TRBV5-1
cdr3_aa: ASRAWTGERNSPLH

v_call: TRBV19
cdr3_aa: ASSILRSGNTIY

v_call: TRBV28
cdr3_aa: ASSPNRADYEQY

v_call: TRBV7-3
cdr3_aa: ASSLSGQGETQY

v_call: TRBV6-5
cdr3_aa: ASSYRGRETQY

v_call: TRBV19
cdr3_aa: ASSKLAGASDTQY

v_call: TRBV18
cdr3_aa: ASSPRLSGRTDTQY